Presented here are 9 T cell receptor beta chains from one specimen sequenced in a study of cytomegalovirus exposure and HLA in healthy donors. The study ran its PCR with 60 Vbeta and 13 Jbeta primers. Assay used: immunoSEQ multiplex PCR; TCRdb lists only in-frame clones, some missing. The sample contains about 57,000 clones, 75% to 85% of which appear only once. Material: PBMCs. The origin of the receptors is a male donor in good health and CMV-seronegative.

This clone was seen just once. This CDR3 reads CASSRLAGGNTDTQYF. The CDR3 DNA reads TGTGCCAGCAGTCGACTAGCGGGGGGGAACACAGATACGCAGTATTTT. The chain joins TRBV2 to TRBJ2-3; 14 bases match TRBD2. The V and J ends lost 5 bases and 2 bases, in that order; junction bases with no gene match: 3. The CDR3 has 16 amino acids. The V gene's germline CDR1 is SNHLY and CDR2 FYNNEI.

Written as DNA, the CDR3 is TGTGCCAGCAGCCCTGCGGGCGGGGGATCGGTGGGGGAGCAGTACTTC. This sequence encodes CASSPAGGGSVGEQYF. The V gene is TRBV7-3, the J gene TRBJ2-5; 7 bases are a match to TRBD2. Germline V lookup: CDR1 SGHTA, CDR2 FQGTGA. V trimming: 5 bases; J trimming: 11 bases; junction bases outside the gene matches: 20. The CDR3 consists of 16 residues.

The chain joins TRBV5-4 to TRBJ2-7; D is uncertain. Per the germline V gene, CDR1 is SGHNT and CDR2 is YYREEE (reference sequence). Trimming left V 0 bases short and J 1 base short, with 2 bases between. The CDR3 has 12 residues. This chain's CDR3 is CASSLASYEQYF. The CDR3 region has the DNA TGTGCCAGCAGCTTGGCGTCCTACGAGCAGTACTTC.

The CDR3 region has the DNA TGCGCCAGCAGCTTGGGGTCGAACGGCTATGGCTACACCTTC. Protein sequence: CASSLGSNGYGYTF. This chain joins TRBV5-1 and TRBJ1-2; D is ambiguous. Trimming left V 0 bases short and J 4 bases short, with 10 bases between. CDR3 length equals 14 residues. Germline V gene data show CDR1 as SGHRS and CDR2 as YFSETQ.

J is TRBJ1-2 and V is TRBV7-2; D unclear. This CDR3 has 13 residues. Germline V CDR1 and CDR2: SGHTA, FQGNSA. Trimming removed 1 base at V and 9 bases at J, with 12 bases between. CDR3 amino acids: CASSLGTRARYTF. The CDR3 bases are TGTGCCAGCAGCTTAGGAACCCGCGCCCGCTACACCTTC.

This chain uses TRBV6-6 with TRBJ2-2; TRBD2 is a possible D gene (7 bases). The length of the CDR3 is 15 residues. With 0 bases removed from V and 4 bases from J, the gap between germline ends came to 9 bases. The germline V gene has CDR1 MNHNY and CDR2 SVGAGI (reference sequence). The DNA of the CDR3 is TGTGCCAGCAGTTACTCGGGGGGGCGCACCGGGGAGCTGTTTTTT. It specifies CASSYSGGRTGELFF.

V gene TRBV7-3 combines with J gene TRBJ2-1; 11 bases are shared with TRBD2. This CDR3 spans 15 amino acids. V trimming: 5 bases; J trimming: 4 bases; junction bases outside the gene matches: 4. CDR1 is SGHTA, CDR2 FQGTGA, per germline. CDR3 sequence reads: CASSPGLAVYNEQFF. Written as DNA, the CDR3 is TGTGCCAGCAGCCCGGGACTAGCGGTTTACAATGAGCAGTTCTTC.

CDR3 sequence: CASSRDGGYYNEQFF. The CDR3 DNA reads TGTGCCAGCAGTCGGGACGGGGGATACTACAATGAGCAGTTCTTC. The chain recombines TRBV2 with TRBJ2-1, with D perhaps matching TRBD2 (6 bases). Germline-derived CDR1 and CDR2 are SNHLY and FYNNEI. Trimming took 5 bases from V and 3 from J, leaving 14 bases between them. The CDR3 is 15 amino acids. Based on the CDR3 plus reference TRBV2 and TRBJ2-1, the full variable domain is EPEVTQTPSHQVTQMGQEVILRCVPISNHLYFYWYRQILGQKVEFLVSFYNNEISEKSEIFDDQFSVERPDGSNFTLKIRSTKLEDSAMYFCASSRDGGYYNEQFFGPGTRLTVL.

This rearrangement joins TRBV19 to TRBJ1-5, with D maybe TRBD1 (5 bases). The germline V gene has CDR1 LNHDA and CDR2 SQIVND (reference sequence). Trimming took off 3 bases at V and 7 bases at J, with 10 bases between the two ends. The length of the CDR3 is 13 residues. For the CDR3, the DNA is TGTGCCAGTAGTATTGGGGGAGGGCAGCCCCAGCATTTT. It codes for CASSIGGGQPQHF.